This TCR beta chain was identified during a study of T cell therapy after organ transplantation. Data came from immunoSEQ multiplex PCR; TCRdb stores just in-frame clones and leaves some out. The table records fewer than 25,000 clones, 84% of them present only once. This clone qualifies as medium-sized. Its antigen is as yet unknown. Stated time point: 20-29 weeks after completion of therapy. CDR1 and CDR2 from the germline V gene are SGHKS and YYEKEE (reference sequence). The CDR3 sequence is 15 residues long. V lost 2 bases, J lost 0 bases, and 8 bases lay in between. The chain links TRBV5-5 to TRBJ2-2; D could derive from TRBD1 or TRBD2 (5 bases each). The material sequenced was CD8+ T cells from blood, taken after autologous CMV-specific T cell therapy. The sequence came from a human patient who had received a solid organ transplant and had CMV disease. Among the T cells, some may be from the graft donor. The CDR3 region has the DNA TGTGCCAGCAGCTTTTGGGACGCGAACACCGGGGAGCTGTTTTTT. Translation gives CASSFWDANTGELFF.